The sequence of this T cell receptor beta chain was determined in a study of T cells in narcolepsy. Whole-study context: Healthy controls were enrolled alongside patients with narcolepsy type 1 or type 2.

Germline lookup yields CDR1 SGHAT and CDR2 FQDESV (reference sequence). V dropped 2 bases and J dropped 7 bases, with 12 bases sitting between them. The CDR3 sequence is 14 residues long. Using immunoSEQ multiplex PCR, the repertoire was profiled, and TCRdb retains in-frame clones only, with some absent. The data contain around 31,000 clones, less than 90% of them singletons. Of note for this clone: Its antigen is still unknown.

Whole-study results and caveats: Some memory CD4+ repertoires had no autoreactive clone sequences. Same-patient CSF and blood CD4+ T cell clonotypes included HCRT-specific and TRIB2-specific autoreactive ones.

The sample consisted of CD45RA- memory CD4+ T cells from PBMCs. The chain combines TRBV11-1 with TRBJ1-5; no firm D call. The TCR was taken from a human donor with narcolepsy. CDR3: CASSLQSVDQPQHF. In DNA, the CDR3 is TGTGCCAGCAGCTTACAGTCAGTGGACCAGCCCCAGCATTTT. The full variable domain, in which reference TRBV11-1 and TRBJ1-5 provide the parts outside the CDR3, is EAEVAQSPRYKITEKSQAVAFWCDPISGHATLYWYRQILGQGPELLVQFQDESVVDDSQLPKDRFSAERLKGVDSTLKIQPAELGDSAMYLCASSLQSVDQPQHFGDGTRLSIL.